This T cell receptor (beta chain) was recorded in a study of naive and memory T cell subsets. Documented treatment: skin biopsy from PPD injection site in Mantoux-positive individual. Reverse transcription used DNase-treated unsorted total RNA, aiming for 1 to 1000 ng. The library had UMIs added by 3' ligation of an oligonucleotide to TCR cDNA. Germline CDR1 MRHNA, CDR2 SNTAGT. V gave up 2 bases and J gave up 7 bases; unmatched junction bases: 5. This CDR3 region has 14 residues. Notes on the study in general: More TCRs at tuberculin sites were read as hypersensitivity T cell infiltration.

This clonotype has a count of ten or more. Its antigen remains unidentified. Blood and skin TCR RNA was reverse transcribed with alpha and beta constant primers. TCRdb redid the calling of the UMI-ligation and nested PCR reads with MiXCR, one entry per CDR3 protein. Seen here are fewer than 20,000 distinct CDR3 sequences, 7.5% to 10% observed once, and the top ten hold under 7.5%. This clonotype was obtained from an adult in good health. The chain carries TRBV6-4 and TRBJ2-1; TRBD2 matches at 7 bases. The starting material was skin, obtained from a tuberculin skin test site. The DNA of the CDR3 is TGTGCCAGCAGTGACATAGCGGGTTATAATGAGCAGTTCTTC. Translating gives CASSDIAGYNEQFF.